This is a list of T cell receptor beta chains from one sample in a study of blood T cells in healthy people across ages. TCRdb recomputed calls from the 5' RACE reads with MiXCR, one row per CDR3 protein. Here the sample spans approximately 1,000,000 distinct CDR3 sequences, less than 45% being singletons. The source material was blood. The receptors were sampled from a man between 18 and 35 years old in good health. The conserved cysteine and the conserved F or W are not part of the CDR3 here. The order of the fields is V gene, J gene, CDR3 protein.

V: TRBV7-2
J: TRBJ1-6
CDR3: ASGSLGVLSPLH

V: TRBV20-1
J: TRBJ2-3
CDR3: SAPNGVSSTDTQY

V: TRBV11-3
J: TRBJ2-1
CDR3: ASSPRGERENEQF

V: TRBV10-3
J: TRBJ2-7
CDR3: AISEQGYEQY

V: TRBV18
J: TRBJ1-4
CDR3: ASSPQAPTNEKLF

V: TRBV7-2
J: TRBJ1-1
CDR3: ASSLGGRVNTEAF

V: TRBV7-9
J: TRBJ2-3
CDR3: ASSLSGGGDTDTQY

V: TRBV12-3/TRBV12-4
J: TRBJ1-4
CDR3: ASTHGNEKLF

V: TRBV11-2
J: TRBJ1-5
CDR3: ASSPRGGNGNQPQH

V: TRBV20-1
J: TRBJ1-5
CDR3: SARVTGRPDQPQH

V: TRBV9
J: TRBJ2-3
CDR3: ASSGPFTLTSGGMSDTQY

V: TRBV27
J: TRBJ2-1
CDR3: ASNANNEQF

V: TRBV24-1
J: TRBJ2-1
CDR3: ATSVPSGDVTEQF

V: TRBV2
J: TRBJ2-2
CDR3: ASKVTGELF

V: TRBV2
J: -
CDR3: ASRGTYLEQY

V: TRBV6-5
J: TRBJ2-4
CDR3: ASSYSAAIAKNIQY

V: TRBV7-3
J: TRBJ2-1
CDR3: ASSLLWSSYNEQF

V: TRBV7-9
J: TRBJ2-3
CDR3: ASSLTRDRAGDTQY

V: TRBV12-3/TRBV12-4
J: TRBJ1-6
CDR3: ASSLVPRGRNSPLH

V: TRBV4-3
J: TRBJ2-3
CDR3: ASSQAPMTATDTQY

V: TRBV7-6
J: TRBJ2-5
CDR3: ASSLWDREKTQY

V: TRBV7-9
J: TRBJ1-2
CDR3: ASSSGWSNYGYT

V: TRBV2
J: TRBJ2-7
CDR3: ASSVDTSYEQY

V: TRBV6-6
J: TRBJ2-3
CDR3: ANSLQDRTDTQY

V: TRBV3-1
J: TRBJ2-1
CDR3: ASSQDPLRSAEQF

V: TRBV20-1
J: TRBJ2-1
CDR3: SAADRDFNEQF

V: TRBV4-1
J: -
CDR3: ASSQDQGFGISYNEQY